These T cell receptor beta chains were read from a single sample in a study of cytomegalovirus exposure and HLA in healthy donors. Using immunoSEQ multiplex PCR, the repertoire was profiled, and TCRdb retains in-frame clones only, with some absent. The data hold 150,000 to 200,000 clones, with about three quarters observed a single time. Input material: PBMCs. Receptor source: a woman aged 55-75 years in good health and CMV-seropositive. Each CDR3 is given with its conserved first and last residue. Fields, in order: D gene, J gene, V gene, clone size, CDR3 DNA, CDR3 protein. D genes are given only for firm matches. The size of a clone is reported for some rows only, either as once, few or many, or as a class for expanded clones.

D: NA; J: TRBJ1-6; V: TRBV14; size: NA; DNA: TGTGCCAGCAGCCAGCAGGGACCCCTCCACTTT; CDR3: CASSQQGPLHF
D: TRBD2; J: TRBJ2-2; V: TRBV4-3; size: NA; DNA: TGCGCCAGCAGCCTAGAAACCCGGAGACTAGCGGGGGAGCTGTTTTTT; CDR3: CASSLETRRLAGELFF
D: NA; J: TRBJ1-2; V: TRBV6-5; size: once; DNA: TGTGCCAGCAGCGACGGAACGTGGAGTTCGGGCTACACCTTC; CDR3: CASSDGTWSSGYTF
D: NA; J: TRBJ2-5; V: TRBV30; size: NA; DNA: TGTGCCTGGAGTCCACTCGGAGTGTCTCAAGAGACCCAGTACTTC; CDR3: CAWSPLGVSQETQYF
D: TRBD2; J: TRBJ2-3; V: TRBV27; size: NA; DNA: TGTGCCAGCATCTCCCGGGGGGGCGGCACAGATACGCAGTATTTT; CDR3: CASISRGGGTDTQYF
D: NA; J: TRBJ1-1; V: TRBV7-9; size: NA; DNA: TGTGCCAGCAGCCTGGGAGGAGGAACGTCAAAAGCTTTCTTT; CDR3: CASSLGGGTSKAFF
D: TRBD1; J: TRBJ2-7; V: TRBV5-6; size: NA; DNA: TGTGCCAGCAGCTCCCTGGACAGGGGAGGCTACGAGCAGTACTTC; CDR3: CASSSLDRGGYEQYF
D: TRBD1; J: TRBJ1-5; V: TRBV10-2; size: NA; DNA: TGCGCCAGCAGATCGACAGGGAATAGCAATCAGCCCCAGCATTTT; CDR3: CASRSTGNSNQPQHF
D: NA; J: TRBJ1-1; V: TRBV7-6; size: NA; DNA: TGTGCCAGCAGCTCGACAGGATCTCCTGAAGCTTTCTTT; CDR3: CASSSTGSPEAFF
D: NA; J: TRBJ2-7; V: TRBV6-6; size: NA; DNA: TGTGCCAGCAGTTACCCCCGGGGCGGGATCTACGAGCAGTACTTC; CDR3: CASSYPRGGIYEQYF
D: NA; J: TRBJ2-5; V: TRBV5-6; size: NA; DNA: TGTGCCAGCAGCTTGGGGCGGGCGTCCATGGAGCAGTACTTC; CDR3: CASSLGRASMEQYF
D: NA; J: TRBJ1-2; V: TRBV2; size: few; DNA: TGTGCCAGCAGGGTCGCGCAGGGGAAGGGTGGCTACACCTTC; CDR3: CASRVAQGKGGYTF
D: TRBD2; J: TRBJ2-7; V: TRBV6-1; size: NA; DNA: TGTGCCAGCAGTCGGACTAGCGGGAGCCACGAGCAGTACTTC; CDR3: CASSRTSGSHEQYF
D: TRBD1; J: TRBJ2-2; V: TRBV6-5; size: NA; DNA: TGTGCCAGCAGCCTACTACAGGGGACCGGGGAGCTGTTTTTT; CDR3: CASSLLQGTGELFF
D: NA; J: TRBJ1-1; V: TRBV7-3; size: NA; DNA: TGTGCCGGCAGCTTAAATGCAGGGGAGACTGAAGCTTTCTTT; CDR3: CAGSLNAGETEAFF
D: TRBD1; J: TRBJ1-4; V: TRBV23-1; size: NA; DNA: TGCGCCAGCAGCCCGGGACAGGGGGTCTATGAAAAACTGTTTTTT; CDR3: CASSPGQGVYEKLFF
D: NA; J: TRBJ2-3; V: TRBV30; size: NA; DNA: TGTGCCTGGAGGTCCCGCCAGGGGAGAAGGGGCACAGATACGCAGTATTTT; CDR3: CAWRSRQGRRGTDTQYF
D: TRBD1; J: TRBJ2-7; V: TRBV29-1; size: NA; DNA: TGCAGCCATCAGGCTCTGGCGGACAGGGATAACTACGAGCAGTACTTC; CDR3: CSHQALADRDNYEQYF
D: TRBD1; J: TRBJ2-7; V: TRBV27; size: NA; DNA: TGTGCCACCCAAATGGGGACAGGAACCTACGAGCAGTACTTC; CDR3: CATQMGTGTYEQYF
D: NA; J: TRBJ1-2; V: TRBV5-4; size: NA; DNA: TGTGCCAGCAGCCCGGGGGACCGCCCTAACTATGGCTACACCTTC; CDR3: CASSPGDRPNYGYTF
D: NA; J: TRBJ2-5; V: TRBV9; size: NA; DNA: TGTGCCAGCAGCGTAGAAGGACTTCACCAAGAGACCCAGTACTTC; CDR3: CASSVEGLHQETQYF
D: NA; J: TRBJ2-7; V: TRBV2; size: NA; DNA: TGTGCCAGCAGTGTCTTCGGACAGCTGAACGAGCAGTACTTC; CDR3: CASSVFGQLNEQYF
D: NA; J: TRBJ1-4; V: TRBV9; size: NA; DNA: TGTGCCAGCAGCGTATTGGGTCGGGGGGAAAAACTGTTTTTT; CDR3: CASSVLGRGEKLFF
D: NA; J: TRBJ1-4; V: TRBV19; size: NA; DNA: TGTGCCAGTATTGGTCGGTCTGCAACTAATGAAAAACTGTTTTTT; CDR3: CASIGRSATNEKLFF
D: NA; J: TRBJ1-4; V: TRBV19; size: few; DNA: TGTGCCAGTACTTCGACAGGCTCCGGTAAACTGTTTTTT; CDR3: CASTSTGSGKLFF
D: NA; J: TRBJ1-5; V: TRBV6-1; size: NA; DNA: TGTGCCAGCAGTGAATTGTCGGAGTTCAATCAGCCCCAGCATTTT; CDR3: CASSELSEFNQPQHF
D: NA; J: TRBJ2-2; V: TRBV5-1; size: NA; DNA: TGCGCCAGCAGCCTGTTCCCGACAGAATCCGGGGAGCTGTTTTTT; CDR3: CASSLFPTESGELFF
D: NA; J: TRBJ1-5; V: TRBV28; size: few; DNA: TGTGCCAGCAGGGGGGGACTCCCCAATCAGCCCCAGCATTTT; CDR3: CASRGGLPNQPQHF
D: TRBD2; J: TRBJ2-1; V: TRBV10-3; size: NA; DNA: TGTGCCATCAGTGAGTCTGTAGGGACTAGCGGGAGACTAAGTGAGCAGTTCTTC; CDR3: CAISESVGTSGRLSEQFF
D: TRBD1; J: TRBJ1-5; V: TRBV28; size: NA; DNA: TGTGCCAGCAGAGTAGGGACAGGCAATCAGCCCCAGCATTTT; CDR3: CASRVGTGNQPQHF
D: TRBD2; J: TRBJ2-7; V: TRBV7-9; size: NA; DNA: TGTGCCAGCAGCCCACGGACTAGCGGAACCTACGAGCAGTACTTC; CDR3: CASSPRTSGTYEQYF
D: NA; J: TRBJ1-1; V: TRBV27; size: NA; DNA: TGTGCCAGCAGTCCCATCGAAGGACAGTACTCGAACACTGAAGCTTTCTTT; CDR3: CASSPIEGQYSNTEAFF
D: TRBD1; J: TRBJ1-2; V: TRBV5-1; size: few; DNA: TGCGCCAGCAGCCCCCGGACAGGGGGCCCCTATGGCTACACCTTC; CDR3: CASSPRTGGPYGYTF
D: TRBD1; J: TRBJ2-2; V: TRBV4-2; size: NA; DNA: TGTGCCAGCAGCCCCCGGGACAGGGGGCTGACCGGGGAGCTGTTTTTT; CDR3: CASSPRDRGLTGELFF
D: NA; J: TRBJ1-2; V: TRBV28; size: few; DNA: TGTGCCAGCACCCGGGATTATGGCTACACCTTC; CDR3: CASTRDYGYTF
D: TRBD2; J: TRBJ2-3; V: TRBV7-6; size: NA; DNA: TGTGCCAGCAAGACCGGGACTAGCGGGAGTGATACGCAGTATTTT; CDR3: CASKTGTSGSDTQYF
D: NA; J: TRBJ2-5; V: TRBV11-2; size: NA; DNA: TGTGCCAGCAGCTACGACACTCGACCTACGAAGCAGTACTTC; CDR3: CASSYDTRPTKQYF
D: TRBD1; J: TRBJ1-1; V: TRBV5-4; size: NA; DNA: TGTGCCAGCAGGTGGACAGGGGCCAACACTGAAGCTTTCTTT; CDR3: CASRWTGANTEAFF
D: TRBD2; J: TRBJ2-3; V: TRBV6-6; size: NA; DNA: TGTGCCAGCAGTTACGGCGGGGGGGTCACAGATACGCAGTATTTT; CDR3: CASSYGGGVTDTQYF
D: NA; J: TRBJ2-5; V: TRBV29-1; size: NA; DNA: TGCAGCGTGGCACAAGAGACCCAGTACTTC; CDR3: CSVAQETQYF
D: TRBD1; J: TRBJ2-1; V: TRBV28; size: few; DNA: TGTGCCAGCAGTTCCTTGACAGGGTCTCACAATGAGCAGTTCTTC; CDR3: CASSSLTGSHNEQFF
D: NA; J: TRBJ1-2; V: TRBV5-5; size: NA; DNA: TGTGCCAGCAGCTTGGTTAGTACCTCCTATGGCTACACCTTC; CDR3: CASSLVSTSYGYTF
D: NA; J: TRBJ2-2; V: TRBV30; size: few; DNA: TGTGCCTGGAGTGTACGGAGGACCCTTTCGAACACCGGGGAGCTGTTTTTT; CDR3: CAWSVRRTLSNTGELFF
D: TRBD2; J: TRBJ2-7; V: TRBV28; size: NA; DNA: TGTGCCAGCTTGCGGGGGGGTCCGTACGAGCAGTACTTC; CDR3: CASLRGGPYEQYF
D: NA; J: TRBJ1-1; V: TRBV7-8; size: NA; DNA: TGTGCCAGCAGCCCCAAAATGAACACTGAAGCTTTCTTT; CDR3: CASSPKMNTEAFF
D: TRBD2; J: TRBJ2-5; V: TRBV5-4; size: NA; DNA: TGTGCCAGCAGCCGACCCGGGGGGGCCAGGGAGACCCAGTACTTC; CDR3: CASSRPGGARETQYF
D: NA; J: TRBJ2-3; V: TRBV10-3; size: NA; DNA: TGTGCCATCAGTGCGGGCAGGGCCACAGATACGCAGTATTTT; CDR3: CAISAGRATDTQYF
D: TRBD1; J: TRBJ1-5; V: TRBV19; size: NA; DNA: TGTGCCAGTAGCATACAGGGGCCGAGCAATCAGCCCCAGCATTTT; CDR3: CASSIQGPSNQPQHF